This T cell receptor (beta chain) was sequenced during a study of blood T cell repertoires in COVID-19. In the original processing: Amplification of reference gene primers provided the estimated nucleated cell counts. Repertoires were generated with immunoSEQ multiplex PCR, while TCRdb's copy carries only in-frame clones and drops some. V, J and clone size derive from that table, while D and trimming were established from the DNA sequence. The sample consists of some 85,000 clones, roughly nine tenths of them appearing once. The CDR3 loop spans 15 amino acids. V shed 4 bases and J 4 bases; nucleotides not matched to a gene: 7. CDR1 and CDR2 from the germline V gene are SGHTA and FQGNSA.

This chain connects TRBV7-2 to TRBJ2-7, with 10 bases fitting TRBD2. This sequence was found in a man between 50 and 59 years old with acute or convalescent COVID-19. What was sequenced was peripheral blood. CDR3 nucleotides: TGTGCCAGCAGCTCGATGACTAGCGGGCGGTACGAGCAGTACTTC. The encoded protein is CASSSMTSGRYEQYF.